The rows below give T cell receptor beta chains drawn from one sample of a study of T cells in Graves' hyperthyroidism and ophthalmopathy. TCRdb redid the calling of the multiplex PCR reads with MiXCR, one entry per CDR3 protein. The table has under 300,000 distinct CDR3 sequences, about 13% seen once. The sequencing input was blood. The source of these receptors is a middle-aged woman with Graves' hyperthyroidism. CDR3s include the opening cysteine and the closing phenylalanine or tryptophan. D genes are given only for firm matches. Size is stated for part of the rows, as once, few or many counts, or as a class when the clone is expanded.

many	TRBV2	TRBD2	TRBJ2-7	CASSAQTSGGSWGYEQYF	TGTGCCAGCAGTGCCCAGACTAGCGGGGGAAGTTGGGGCTACGAGCAGTACTTC
.	TRBV7-9	TRBD2	TRBJ2-1	CASSLVAGGPYEQFF	TGTGCCAGCAGCTTAGTTGCGGGAGGGCCCTATGAGCAGTTCTTC
many	TRBV12-3/TRBV12-4	TRBD2	TRBJ2-5	CASSLEAPSGTETQYF	TGTGCCAGCAGTTTAGAGGCGCCTAGCGGGACCGAGACCCAGTACTTC
many	TRBV30	.	TRBJ1-2	CAWSPRGSYGYTF	TGTGCCTGGAGTCCGAGGGGGAGCTATGGCTACACCTTC
.	TRBV7-9	.	TRBJ2-1	CASSLAGDFYEQFF	TGTGCCAGCAGCTTAGCTGGCGATTTCTATGAGCAGTTCTTC
many	TRBV12-3/TRBV12-4	.	TRBJ1-1	CASTPDGQNTEAFF	TGTGCCAGCACCCCAGACGGGCAGAACACTGAAGCTTTCTTT
many	TRBV29-1	.	TRBJ2-5	CSVESNRGTQYF	TGCAGCGTTGAAAGTAATCGGGGGACCCAGTACTTC
many	TRBV11-3	.	TRBJ1-2	CASSTERQEGEGYTF	TGTGCCAGCAGCACGGAGAGACAGGAGGGAGAGGGCTACACCTTC
few	TRBV12-3/TRBV12-4	TRBD1	TRBJ1-4	CAIRTGPNEKLFF	TGTGCCATCCGGACAGGGCCAAATGAAAAACTGTTTTTT
.	TRBV12-3/TRBV12-4	.	TRBJ2-2	CASSSWGSPPGELFF	TGTGCCAGCAGCTCCTGGGGCTCACCCCCCGGGGAGCTGTTTTTT
many	TRBV7-2	.	TRBJ1-2	CASSLGRERYGYTF	TGTGCCAGCAGCCTAGGCAGGGAGAGGTATGGCTACACCTTC
many	TRBV28	TRBD1	TRBJ1-2	CASSSGTGGNYGYTF	TGTGCCAGCAGCTCGGGGACAGGGGGGAACTATGGCTACACCTTC
many	TRBV27	TRBD1	TRBJ2-3	CASSWKGQGATDTQYF	TGTGCCAGCAGTTGGAAAGGACAGGGAGCCACAGATACGCAGTATTTT
many	TRBV19	TRBD1	TRBJ2-5	CASSTQGKATQYF	TGTGCCAGTAGTACACAGGGGAAGGCGACCCAGTACTTC
many	TRBV6-1	TRBD1	TRBJ1-4	CASSERTGKNEKLFF	TGTGCCAGCAGTGAAAGGACAGGCAAAAATGAAAAACTGTTTTTT
many	TRBV6-1	.	TRBJ1-1	CASRLSGGDTEAFF	TGTGCCAGCAGACTCTCCGGGGGTGACACTGAAGCTTTCTTT
many	TRBV18	TRBD1	TRBJ1-1	CASSTYGTGDTEAFF	TGTGCCAGCTCAACATATGGGACAGGGGACACTGAAGCTTTCTTT
.	TRBV7-9	TRBD2	TRBJ2-1	CASSPASGSGRADEQFF	TGTGCCAGCTCACCCGCCTCCGGTAGCGGGAGGGCCGATGAGCAGTTCTTC
many	TRBV7-2	.	TRBJ2-7	CASSLTIVSSYEQYF	TGTGCCAGCAGCTTAACGATTGTCAGCTCCTACGAGCAGTACTTC
many	TRBV12-3/TRBV12-4	.	TRBJ1-2	CASSLPSGYGYTF	TGTGCCAGCAGTTTACCTTCGGGGTATGGCTACACCTTC
many	TRBV27	.	TRBJ1-2	CASSFGGPRLGYTF	TGTGCCAGCAGTTTCGGGGGGCCCAGGCTTGGCTACACCTTC
few	TRBV3-1	.	TRBJ2-2	CASSQGGPDTGELFF	TGTGCCAGCAGCCAGGGGGGACCAGACACCGGGGAGCTGTTTTTT
many	TRBV20-1	.	TRBJ2-1	CSVWEGGNEQFF	TGCAGTGTATGGGAGGGGGGCAATGAGCAGTTCTTC
.	TRBV29-1	TRBD2	TRBJ2-3	CSVVSSGRGPADTQYF	TGCAGCGTTGTATCTAGCGGGAGGGGTCCAGCAGATACGCAGTATTTT
many	TRBV12-3/TRBV12-4	.	TRBJ2-1	CASRPLAGSYNEQFF	TGTGCCAGCAGGCCCCTGGCGGGCTCCTACAATGAGCAGTTCTTC
many	TRBV6-1	TRBD1	TRBJ2-7	CASSAGTGDYYEQYF	TGTGCCAGCAGCGCCGGGACAGGGGACTACTACGAGCAGTACTTC
.	TRBV18	.	TRBJ2-2	CASSPSGGSNTGELFF	TGTGCCAGCTCACCATCTGGCGGGTCGAACACCGGGGAGCTGTTTTTT
many	TRBV28	.	TRBJ1-1	CAGNGGSAAEAFF	TGTGCCGGCAACGGGGGGAGTGCGGCTGAAGCTTTCTTT
many	TRBV11-2	TRBD2	TRBJ2-1	CASSFGLADYNEQFF	TGTGCCAGCAGCTTTGGGCTAGCGGATTACAATGAGCAGTTCTTC
many	TRBV24-1	TRBD2	TRBJ2-1	CATSDSSGIAGRYNEQFF	TGTGCCACCAGTGATTCCTCTGGGATAGCGGGAAGGTACAATGAGCAGTTCTTC
many	TRBV7-9	.	TRBJ1-2	CASSPAPSKTFLGYTF	TGTGCCAGCAGCCCCGCGCCCTCAAAGACTTTCCTCGGCTACACCTTC
many	TRBV12-3/TRBV12-4	TRBD2	TRBJ2-2	CASGSSGSPGELFF	TGTGCCAGCGGTTCTAGCGGGAGCCCCGGGGAGCTGTTTTTT
.	TRBV19	TRBD1	TRBJ2-7	CASSIGPLDRGGEQYF	TGTGCCAGTAGTATAGGCCCGCTGGACAGGGGCGGCGAGCAGTACTTC
.	TRBV7-9	TRBD1	TRBJ1-5	CASSLGFLGWDRGHVRNQPQHF	TGTGCCAGCAGCTTAGGATTTTTAGGCTGGGACAGGGGCCATGTGCGGAATCAGCCCCAGCATTTT
many	TRBV20-1	.	TRBJ2-7	CSARDSAGTAEQYF	TGCAGTGCTAGGGATTCGGCAGGCACGGCCGAGCAGTACTTC
many	TRBV14	TRBD2	TRBJ2-5	CASSSFPGLAGVETQYF	TGTGCCAGCAGCTCTTTCCCTGGACTAGCGGGAGTAGAGACCCAGTACTTC